Following are 5 T cell receptor beta chains from one sample sequenced in a study of PD-1 blockade in classical Hodgkin lymphoma. Relapse after autologous stem cell transplantation occurred in every patient, and brentuximab vedotin exposure varied. TCRdb keeps only in-frame clones here, not all; method: immunoSEQ multiplex PCR. The sample shows about 98,000 clones, 81% of them seen only once. The sample here was peripheral blood mononuclear cells (PBMCs), taken before the second cycle of nivolumab. Receptor source: a human donor with classical Hodgkin lymphoma.

CDR3 sequence reads: CAWSVGLAGFGEQFF. CDR3 bases: TGTGCCTGGAGTGTAGGACTAGCGGGATTCGGGGAGCAGTTCTTC. V is TRBV30 and J is TRBJ2-1; 12 bases line up with TRBD2. Trimming took 0 bases from V and 10 from J; bases not matched to a gene: 7. From germline, CDR1 is GTSNPN and CDR2 SVGIG (reference sequence). The length of the CDR3 is 15 residues.

This chain links TRBV5-6 with TRBJ2-5, with D possibly TRBD1 on 6 matching bases. The CDR3 runs to 13 residues. Germline values: CDR1 SGHDT, CDR2 YYEEEE. Trimming left V 1 base short and J 5 bases short, with 9 bases between. CDR3 in amino acids: CASSLRGLETQYF. CDR3 sequence (DNA): TGTGCCAGCAGCTTGAGGGGGTTGGAGACCCAGTACTTC.

The chain recombines TRBV9 with TRBJ2-7; TRBD2 matches 11 bases. The CDR3 totals 16 residues. V shed 4 bases, J shed 2 bases, and the junction held 8 bases outside the gene matches. The germline V gene has CDR1 SGDLS and CDR2 YYNGEE. The CDR3 nucleotides read TGTGCCAGCAGCCATTCTTTAGCGGGAGGGACCTACGAGCAGTACTTC. It encodes CASSHSLAGGTYEQYF. The full variable domain, in which reference TRBV9 and TRBJ2-7 provide the parts outside the CDR3, is DSGVTQTPKHLITATGQRVTLRCSPRSGDLSVYWYQQSLDQGLQFLIQYYNGEERAKGNILERFSAQQFPDLHSELNLSSLELGDSALYFCASSHSLAGGTYEQYFGPGTRLTVT.

This clone was recorded once. At the DNA level, this CDR3 is encoded by other sequences in the same sample as well. This chain joins TRBV14 and TRBJ2-7; TRBD2 agrees at 9 bases. Germline lookup yields CDR1 SGHDN and CDR2 FVKESK. J lost 4 bases, V lost 1 base, and 5 bases had no gene match. The CDR3 runs to 15 residues. In nucleotides, the CDR3 is TGTGCCAGCAGCCAAGGGCTAGCGGGATCTTACGAGCAGTACTTC. This encodes CASSQGLAGSYEQYF.

The chain links TRBV6-1 to TRBJ2-7; no clear D. There are 11 residues in the CDR3. V lost 8 bases and J lost 4, with 9 bases in between. The germline V gene has CDR1 MNHNS and CDR2 SASEGT. CDR3 in amino acids: CASSTLYEQYF. In DNA form, the CDR3 reads TGTGCCAGCTCGACACTTTACGAGCAGTACTTC.